The 16 T cell receptor beta chains reported below all come from one sample, sequenced in a study of T-cell memory formation after mild COVID-19. TCRdb redid the calling of the 5' RACE reads with MiXCR, one entry per CDR3 protein. The table shows 350,000 to 400,000 distinct CDR3 sequences, with roughly 21% occurring only once. Input material: PBMCs or a T cell subset sorted from them (not recorded which). Receptor source: an adult woman who had mild COVID-19 (a few samples of this study predate the infection). Cell type and time point are not known.

This rearrangement joins TRBV2 to TRBJ1-4; 8 bases map to TRBD1. The V gene's germline CDR1 is SNHLY and CDR2 FYNNEI. V lost 6 bases, J lost 8 bases, and 11 bases stayed unmatched. The CDR3 contains 15 residues. The DNA for the CDR3 is TGTGCCAGCAGGGTTGACAGGGGACCAACGGAAAAACTGTTTTTT. It codes for CASRVDRGPTEKLFF.

The chain is built from TRBV12-3 or TRBV12-4 and TRBJ2-7; D remains ambiguous. CDR3 length: 12 residues. Trimming took 2 bases from V and 7 from J, leaving 9 bases between them. CDR3 in DNA: TGTGCCAGCAGTTTATCGGTGTTTGAGCAGTACTTC. Translated, it gives CASSLSVFEQYF.

In its sample, this clonotype was seen many times. This sequence joins TRBV12-3 or TRBV12-4 and TRBJ2-7; tentative D call: TRBD2 (6 bases). V lost 3 bases, J lost 5 bases, and 17 bases lay in between. This CDR3 has 15 amino acids. DNA for the CDR3: TGTGCCAGCAGTTTGGGGGGTGGCTTTAAGGACGAGCAGTACTTC. It codes for CASSLGGGFKDEQYF.

J is TRBJ1-1 and V is TRBV5-5, with D tentatively TRBD1 (5 bases). V lost 2 bases and J lost 3, with 8 bases in between. This CDR3 has 13 residues. Germline V CDR1 and CDR2: SGHKS, YYEKEE (reference sequence). This CDR3 reads CASSLWGYTEAFF. The CDR3 DNA follows: TGTGCCAGCAGCTTATGGGGGTACACTGAAGCTTTCTTT.

This clonotype has more than one count but fewer than ten. The chain combines TRBV12-3 or TRBV12-4 with TRBJ2-3; TRBD2 matches 11 bases. The CDR3 is 14 residues long. The V and J ends lost 5 bases and 6 bases, in that order; junction bases with no gene match: 4. In DNA form, the CDR3 reads TGTGCCAGCAGTGCTAGCGGGGGGAAGGATACGCAGTATTTT. Translated: CASSASGGKDTQYF.

This clonotype was seen a handful of times. V is TRBV6-6 and J is TRBJ2-3; maybe TRBD1 (5 bases). Per germline, CDR1 MNHNY and CDR2 SVGAGI (reference sequence). This CDR3 is built from 16 residues. V lost 4 bases and J 2 bases, leaving 16 bases between the germline ends. The DNA of the CDR3 is TGTGCCAGCAGTTCCTCAGGGAAGCCCCCCACAGATACGCAGTATTTT. Translating it yields CASSSSGKPPTDTQYF.

The sample holds a few counts of this clonotype. The chain recombines TRBV7-2 with TRBJ2-5; 8 bases align to TRBD2. Germline V lookup: CDR1 SGHTA, CDR2 FQGNSA. V was pared by 1 base and J by 5 bases, with 6 bases of the junction left unmatched. The CDR3 is 15 residues long. CDR3 amino acids: CASSLDSGKFETQYF. The CDR3 region has the DNA TGTGCCAGCAGCTTAGATAGCGGGAAATTTGAGACCCAGTACTTC.

The genes are TRBV4-2 and TRBJ2-2; D gene ambiguous. Per the germline V gene, CDR1 is LGHNA and CDR2 is YNFKEQ. The CDR3 covers 15 residues. With 0 bases removed from V and 0 bases from J, the gap between germline ends came to 5 bases. The CDR3 is CASSQDLANTGELFF. In DNA form, the CDR3 reads TGTGCCAGCAGCCAAGATCTCGCGAACACCGGGGAGCTGTTTTTT.

The V call is TRBV6-6, the J call TRBJ2-7, with D perhaps matching TRBD1 (5 bases). Germline V lookup: CDR1 MNHNY, CDR2 SVGAGI (reference sequence). Trimming left V 9 bases short and J 2 bases short, with 17 bases between. CDR3 length: 14 amino acids. CDR3 nucleotides: TGTGCCAGTTCCGACAGCCAGGCAGCCTACGAGCAGTACTTC. This codes for CASSDSQAAYEQYF.

The chain joins TRBV6-1 to TRBJ1-2; no definite D call. CDR3 length: 14 residues. Germline-derived CDR1 and CDR2 are MNHNS and SASEGT. Trimming stripped 6 bases from V and 8 bases from J, with 19 bases between. CDR3 residues: CASREIPSVGGYTF. In DNA form, the CDR3 reads TGTGCCAGCAGGGAGATCCCCTCCGTTGGAGGCTACACCTTC.

V gene TRBV6-4 combines with J gene TRBJ2-7; unclear D gene. V was shortened by 7 bases and J by 3 bases, with 13 bases between the two germline ends. This CDR3 is 13 amino acids long. From germline, CDR1 is MRHNA and CDR2 SNTAGT. In nucleotides, the CDR3 is TGTGCCAGCACCGACCACCTTATCTACGAGCAGTACTTC. Amino acids: CASTDHLIYEQYF.

The chain couples TRBV5-1 to TRBJ2-1; TRBD2 agrees at 8 bases. From germline, CDR1 is SGHRS and CDR2 YFSETQ. CDR3 length: 16 residues. V was clipped by 2 bases and J by 2 bases; unmatched bases: 6. CDR3 sequence: CASSFYSGGPYNEQFF. CDR3 in DNA: TGCGCCAGCAGCTTCTACAGCGGGGGCCCCTACAATGAGCAGTTCTTC.

This clonotype turned up a few times. The chain joins TRBV7-3 to TRBJ2-3; D not resolved. Germline CDR1 reads SGHTA; CDR2 reads FQGTGA. Between the trimmed V and J ends, which lost 5 bases and 1 base, there was a span of 10 bases. This CDR3 comprises 14 residues. Written as DNA, the CDR3 is TGTGCCAGCAGCCAGACTTCTGGCACAGATACGCAGTATTTT. This translates into CASSQTSGTDTQYF.

This clonotype showed up just a few times. CDR3 residues: CAGAISYEQYF. CDR3 in DNA: TGTGCCGGGGCAATTAGCTACGAGCAGTACTTC. The genes are TRBV2 and TRBJ2-7, with a weak D call TRBD1 (5 bases). CDR1 and CDR2 (germline): SNHLY, FYNNEI. V lost 11 bases, J lost 3 bases, and 11 bases lay in between. The length of the CDR3 is 11 residues. The entire variable domain, with the rest obtained from reference TRBV2 and TRBJ2-7, is as follows: EPEVTQTPSHQVTQMGQEVILRCVPISNHLYFYWYRQILGQKVEFLVSFYNNEISEKSEIFDDQFSVERPDGSNFTLKIRSTKLEDSAMYFCAGAISYEQYFGPGTRLTVT.

This clonotype was counted a few times. The chain uses TRBV12-3 or TRBV12-4 and TRBJ2-6; 7 bases agree with TRBD1. J was trimmed by 2 bases and V by 7 bases; bases with no gene match: 11. CDR3 length: 17 residues. The DNA of the CDR3 is TGTGCCAGCACCTCTGGGACAGTGATAACTGGGGCCAACGTCCTGACTTTC. Amino acid sequence: CASTSGTVITGANVLTF.

The chain is built from TRBV2 and TRBJ2-7, with 10 positions matching TRBD2. Germline V lookup: CDR1 SNHLY, CDR2 FYNNEI. The CDR3 extends over 14 amino acids. Trimming took 7 bases from V and 5 from J; bases not matched to a gene: 8. CDR3 amino acids: CASTPSGRYDEQYF. The CDR3 DNA is TGTGCCAGCACCCCTAGCGGGAGATACGACGAGCAGTACTTC.